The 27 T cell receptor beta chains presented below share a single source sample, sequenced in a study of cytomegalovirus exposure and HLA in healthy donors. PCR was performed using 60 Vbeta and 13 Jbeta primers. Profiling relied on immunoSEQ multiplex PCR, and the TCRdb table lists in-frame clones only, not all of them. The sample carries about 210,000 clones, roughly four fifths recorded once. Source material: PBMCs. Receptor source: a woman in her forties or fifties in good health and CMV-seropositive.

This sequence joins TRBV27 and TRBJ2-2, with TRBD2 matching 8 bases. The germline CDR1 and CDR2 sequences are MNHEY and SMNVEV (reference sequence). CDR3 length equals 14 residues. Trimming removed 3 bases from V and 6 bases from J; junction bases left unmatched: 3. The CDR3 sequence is CASSFSGGAGELFF. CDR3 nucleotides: TGTGCCAGCAGTTTTTCGGGGGGGGCCGGGGAGCTGTTTTTT.

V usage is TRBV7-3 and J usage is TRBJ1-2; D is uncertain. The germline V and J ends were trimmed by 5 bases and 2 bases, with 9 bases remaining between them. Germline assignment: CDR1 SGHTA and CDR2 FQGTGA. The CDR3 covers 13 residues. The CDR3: CASSQGRNYGYTF. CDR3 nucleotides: TGTGCCAGCAGCCAAGGCAGGAACTATGGCTACACCTTC.

The CDR3 loop is CASSPYGTGVEKLFF. For the CDR3, the DNA is TGCGCCAGCAGCCCGTACGGGACAGGGGTTGAAAAACTGTTTTTT. J is TRBJ1-4 and V is TRBV4-3, with 10 bases that match TRBD1. The CDR3 length is 15 residues. From germline, CDR1 is LGHNA and CDR2 YSLEER. With V trimmed by 4 bases and J by 7 bases, 6 bases remained unmatched.

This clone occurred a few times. This chain's CDR3 is CASSRSRLGLGTEAFF. In DNA form, the CDR3 reads TGTGCCAGCAGCCGTTCGAGGCTCGGATTGGGTACTGAAGCTTTCTTT. V is TRBV7-3 and J is TRBJ1-1; no reliable D call. The V and J ends lost 5 bases and 5 bases respectively, with 21 bases between them. The CDR3 contains 16 residues. From germline, CDR1 is SGHTA and CDR2 FQGTGA.

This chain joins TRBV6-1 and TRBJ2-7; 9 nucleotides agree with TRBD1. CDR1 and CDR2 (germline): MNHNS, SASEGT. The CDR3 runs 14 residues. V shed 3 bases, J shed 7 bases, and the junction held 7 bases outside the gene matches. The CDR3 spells CASSEGTGSGEQYF. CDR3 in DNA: TGTGCCAGCAGTGAGGGGACAGGGTCAGGGGAGCAGTACTTC.

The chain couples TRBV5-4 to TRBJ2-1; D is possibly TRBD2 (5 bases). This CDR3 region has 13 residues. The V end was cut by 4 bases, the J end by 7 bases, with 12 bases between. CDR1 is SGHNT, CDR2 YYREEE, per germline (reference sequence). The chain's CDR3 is CASSSAWTNEQFF. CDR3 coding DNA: TGTGCCAGCAGCAGCGCCTGGACTAATGAGCAGTTCTTC.

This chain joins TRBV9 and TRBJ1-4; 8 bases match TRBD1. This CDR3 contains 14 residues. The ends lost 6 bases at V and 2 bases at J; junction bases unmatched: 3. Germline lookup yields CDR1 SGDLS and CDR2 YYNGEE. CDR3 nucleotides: TGTGCCAGCACTAGGACAGGGACTAATGAAAAACTGTTTTTT. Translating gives CASTRTGTNEKLFF.

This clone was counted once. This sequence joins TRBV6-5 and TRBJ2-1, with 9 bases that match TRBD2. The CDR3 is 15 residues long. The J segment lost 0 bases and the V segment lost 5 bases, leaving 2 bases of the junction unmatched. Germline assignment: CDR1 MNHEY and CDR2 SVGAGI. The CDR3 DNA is TGTGCCAGCAGTCTTAGCGGGGGCTCCTACAATGAGCAGTTCTTC. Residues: CASSLSGGSYNEQFF.

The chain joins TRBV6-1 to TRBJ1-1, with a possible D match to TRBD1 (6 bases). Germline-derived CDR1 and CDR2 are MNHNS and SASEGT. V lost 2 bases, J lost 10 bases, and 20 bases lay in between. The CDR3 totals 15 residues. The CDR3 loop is CASSETQGTTTGAFF. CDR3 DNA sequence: TGTGCCAGCAGTGAAACTCAGGGAACCACGACAGGAGCTTTCTTT.

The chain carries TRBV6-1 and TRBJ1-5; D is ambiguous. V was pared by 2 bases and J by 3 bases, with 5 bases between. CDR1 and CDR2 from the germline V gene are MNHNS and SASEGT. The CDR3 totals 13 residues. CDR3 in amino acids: CASSELANQPQHF. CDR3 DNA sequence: TGTGCCAGCAGTGAATTGGCCAATCAGCCCCAGCATTTT.

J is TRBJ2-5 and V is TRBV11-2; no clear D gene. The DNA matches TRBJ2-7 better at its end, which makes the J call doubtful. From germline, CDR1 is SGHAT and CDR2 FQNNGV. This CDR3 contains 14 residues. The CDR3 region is CASSLLRSSYEQYF. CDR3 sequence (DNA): TGTGCCAGCAGCCTTCTCCGAAGCTCCTACGAGCAGTACTTC.

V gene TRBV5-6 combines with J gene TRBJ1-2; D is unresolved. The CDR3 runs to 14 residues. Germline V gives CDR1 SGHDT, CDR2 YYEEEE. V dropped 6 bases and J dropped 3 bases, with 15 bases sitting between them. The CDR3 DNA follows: TGTGCCAGCAAGAAAGTTAGTCGGGACTATGGCTACACCTTC. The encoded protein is CASKKVSRDYGYTF.

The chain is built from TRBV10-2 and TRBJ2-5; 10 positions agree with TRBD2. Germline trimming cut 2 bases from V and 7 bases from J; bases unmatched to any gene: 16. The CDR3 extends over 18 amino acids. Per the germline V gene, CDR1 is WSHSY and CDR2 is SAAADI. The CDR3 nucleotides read TGCGCCAGCAGTGAGCGGGTGGGGGCTAGCGGGGGTGCCCGGACCCAGTACTTC. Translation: CASSERVGASGGARTQYF.

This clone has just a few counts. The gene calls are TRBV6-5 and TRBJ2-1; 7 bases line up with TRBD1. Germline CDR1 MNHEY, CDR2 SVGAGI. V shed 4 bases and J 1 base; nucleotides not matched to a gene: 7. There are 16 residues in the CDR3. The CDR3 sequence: CASSSNPGGSYNEQFF. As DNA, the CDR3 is TGTGCCAGCAGTTCGAATCCAGGGGGTTCCTACAATGAGCAGTTCTTC.

The CDR3 here is CASSTPSRDRGNYGYTF. The CDR3 nucleotides read TGTGCCAGCAGCACCCCGTCCCGGGACAGGGGAAACTATGGCTACACCTTC. This chain links TRBV21-1 with TRBJ1-2; whether TRBD1, the table's D call, matches the DNA was not checked. TRBV21-1 is classified as a pseudogene. This CDR3 has 17 residues.

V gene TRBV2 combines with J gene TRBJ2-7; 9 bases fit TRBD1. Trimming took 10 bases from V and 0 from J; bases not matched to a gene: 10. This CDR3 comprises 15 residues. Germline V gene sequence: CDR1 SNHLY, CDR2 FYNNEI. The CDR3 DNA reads TGTGCCATCGACAGGGGGAGTTTGAGCTCCTACGAGCAGTACTTC. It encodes CAIDRGSLSSYEQYF.

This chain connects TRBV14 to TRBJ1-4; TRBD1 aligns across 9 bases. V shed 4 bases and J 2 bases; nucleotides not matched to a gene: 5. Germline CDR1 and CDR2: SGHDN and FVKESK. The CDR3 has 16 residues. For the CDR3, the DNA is TGTGCCAGCAGCCGGAATACAGGGGGCACTAATGAAAAACTGTTTTTT. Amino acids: CASSRNTGGTNEKLFF.

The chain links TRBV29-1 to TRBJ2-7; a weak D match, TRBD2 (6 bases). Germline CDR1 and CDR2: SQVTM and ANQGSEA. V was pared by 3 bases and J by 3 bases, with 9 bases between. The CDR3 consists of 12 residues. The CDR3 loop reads CSVEEGDYEQYF. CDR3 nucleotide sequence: TGCAGCGTTGAGGAGGGTGACTACGAGCAGTACTTC.

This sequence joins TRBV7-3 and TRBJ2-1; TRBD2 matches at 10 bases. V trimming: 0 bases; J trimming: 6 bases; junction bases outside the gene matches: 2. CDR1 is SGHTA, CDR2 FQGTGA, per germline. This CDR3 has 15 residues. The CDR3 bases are TGTGCCAGCAGCTTAACTAGCGGGGGGATCAATGAGCAGTTCTTC. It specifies CASSLTSGGINEQFF.

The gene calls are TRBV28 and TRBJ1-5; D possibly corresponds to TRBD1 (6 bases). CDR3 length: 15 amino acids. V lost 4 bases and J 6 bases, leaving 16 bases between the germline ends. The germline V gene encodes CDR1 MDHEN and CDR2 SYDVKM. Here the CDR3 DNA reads TGTGCCAGCAGTTACATCGGGGGGGCTGGTCAGCCCCAGCATTTT. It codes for CASSYIGGAGQPQHF. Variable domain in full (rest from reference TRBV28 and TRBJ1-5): DVKVTQSSRYLVKRTGEKVFLECVQDMDHENMFWYRQDPGLGLRLIYFSYDVKMKEKGDIPEGYSVSREKKERFSLILESASTNQTSMYLCASSYIGGAGQPQHFGDGTRLSIL.

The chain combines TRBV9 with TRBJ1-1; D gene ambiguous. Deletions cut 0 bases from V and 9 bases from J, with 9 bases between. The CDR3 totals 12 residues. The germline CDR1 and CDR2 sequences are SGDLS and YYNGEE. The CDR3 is CASSVVDNQAFF. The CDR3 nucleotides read TGTGCCAGCAGCGTAGTTGACAATCAAGCTTTCTTT.

CDR3 in DNA: TGCGCCAGCAGCCAAGACCCTACAGGGGGGGCCGGGGAGCTGTTTTTT. Residues: CASSQDPTGGAGELFF. The rearrangement uses TRBV4-3 and TRBJ2-2; TRBD1 might be the D (8 bases). Germline CDR1 is LGHNA and CDR2 is YSLEER. The CDR3 length is 16 residues. Deletions cut 0 bases from V and 6 bases from J, with 14 bases between.

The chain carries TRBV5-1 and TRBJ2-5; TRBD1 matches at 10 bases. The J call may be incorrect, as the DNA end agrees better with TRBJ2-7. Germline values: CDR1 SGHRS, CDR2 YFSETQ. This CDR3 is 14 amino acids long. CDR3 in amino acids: CASSRGTGVGEQYF. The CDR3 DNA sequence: TGCGCCAGCAGCAGGGGGACAGGGGTCGGCGAGCAGTACTTC.

The CDR3 DNA is TGTGCCAGCAGCTTGGGAGGCACCTATGGCTACACCTTC. Translation: CASSLGGTYGYTF. This rearrangement joins TRBV5-6 to TRBJ1-2; D remains ambiguous. This CDR3 contains 13 residues. CDR1 and CDR2 from the germline V gene are SGHDT and YYEEEE. Trimming took off 0 bases at V and 4 bases at J, with 7 bases between the two ends. Full variable domain (remainder filled in from reference TRBV5-6 and TRBJ1-2): DAGVTQSPTHLIKTRGQQVTLRCSPKSGHDTVSWYQQALGQGPQFIFQYYEEEERQRGNFPDRFSGHQFPNYSSELNVNALLLGDSALYLCASSLGGTYGYTFGSGTRLTVV.

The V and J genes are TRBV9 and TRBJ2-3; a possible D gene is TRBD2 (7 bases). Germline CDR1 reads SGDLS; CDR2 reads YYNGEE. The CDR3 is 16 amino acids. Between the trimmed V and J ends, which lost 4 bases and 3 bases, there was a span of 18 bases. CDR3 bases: TGTGCCAGCAGCCCTTGGGGGGGGGCATCGACAGATACGCAGTATTTT. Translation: CASSPWGGASTDTQYF.

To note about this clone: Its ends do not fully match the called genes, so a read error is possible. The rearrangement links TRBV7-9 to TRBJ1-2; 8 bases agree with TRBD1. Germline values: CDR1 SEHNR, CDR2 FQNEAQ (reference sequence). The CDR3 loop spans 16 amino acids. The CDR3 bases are TGTTCCAGCAGCCGCGAACCGGGACAGGCTTCCTATGGCTACACCTTC. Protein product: CSSSREPGQASYGYTF. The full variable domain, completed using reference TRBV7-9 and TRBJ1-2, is DTGVSQNPRHKITKRGQNVTFRCDPISEHNRLYWYRQTLGQGPEFLTYFQNEAQLEKSRLLSDRFSAERPKGSFSTLEIQRTEQGDSAMYLCSSSREPGQASYGYTFGSGTRLTVV.

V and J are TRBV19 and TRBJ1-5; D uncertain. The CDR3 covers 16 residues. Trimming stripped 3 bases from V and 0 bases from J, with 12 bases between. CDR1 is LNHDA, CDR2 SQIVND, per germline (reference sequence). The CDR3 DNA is TGTGCCAGTAGTATTATCTGGGAGATTAGCAATCAGCCCCAGCATTTT. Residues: CASSIIWEISNQPQHF.